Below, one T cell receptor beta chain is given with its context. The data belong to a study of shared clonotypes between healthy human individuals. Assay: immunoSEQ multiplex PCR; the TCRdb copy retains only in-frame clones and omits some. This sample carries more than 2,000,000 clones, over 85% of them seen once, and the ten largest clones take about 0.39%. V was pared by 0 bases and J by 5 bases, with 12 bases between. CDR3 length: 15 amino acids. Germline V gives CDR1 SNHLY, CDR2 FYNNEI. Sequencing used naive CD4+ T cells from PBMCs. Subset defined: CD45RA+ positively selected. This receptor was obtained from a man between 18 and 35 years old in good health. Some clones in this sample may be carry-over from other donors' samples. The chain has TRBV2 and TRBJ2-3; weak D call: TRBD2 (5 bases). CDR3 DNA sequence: TGTGCCAGCAGTGAAGCGGGAGCCAGTATAGATACGCAGTATTTT. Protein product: CASSEAGASIDTQYF.